This TCR beta chain appears in the sequencing data of a study of T cells in Graves' hyperthyroidism and ophthalmopathy. Across the whole study: At initial diagnosis, before any treatment had begun, peripheral blood was obtained. The study, taken as a whole, reports: Most thyroid clonotypes expanded above 0.001 were also detected in blood. Ophthalmopathy was predicted by the model a median of approximately six months ahead of onset.

Diagnostic decisions used clinical symptoms, serum thyroxine and TRAb, thyroid ultrasound and orbital computed tomography. This clonotype was counted ten times or more. What it binds is not known. This CDR3 has 14 amino acids. The V gene's germline CDR1 is SGHAT and CDR2 FQNNGV. V lost 5 bases, J lost 6 bases, and 17 bases lay in between. The CDR3 regions of TCR beta were amplified from RNA transcripts. The HTBI primer set served for first-round RT-PCR of the TCR CDR3. TCRdb re-called the multiplex PCR reads with MiXCR, one entry per CDR3 protein. The table includes some 550,000 distinct CDR3 sequences, more than 15% detected once.

The TCR was taken from a woman in her forties with Graves' ophthalmopathy. The J gene is TRBJ2-7, the V gene TRBV11-2, with D unclear. The sample consisted of blood. Written as DNA, the CDR3 is TGTGCCAGCAGCCCTGGGCACGGGTCTGGCGAGCAGTACTTC. Amino acid sequence: CASSPGHGSGEQYF. The full variable domain, in which reference TRBV11-2 and TRBJ2-7 provide the parts outside the CDR3, is EAGVAQSPRYKIIEKRQSVAFWCNPISGHATLYWYQQILGQGPKLLIQFQNNGVVDDSQLPKDRFSAERLKGVDSTLKIQPAKLEDSAVYLCASSPGHGSGEQYFGPGTRLTVT.